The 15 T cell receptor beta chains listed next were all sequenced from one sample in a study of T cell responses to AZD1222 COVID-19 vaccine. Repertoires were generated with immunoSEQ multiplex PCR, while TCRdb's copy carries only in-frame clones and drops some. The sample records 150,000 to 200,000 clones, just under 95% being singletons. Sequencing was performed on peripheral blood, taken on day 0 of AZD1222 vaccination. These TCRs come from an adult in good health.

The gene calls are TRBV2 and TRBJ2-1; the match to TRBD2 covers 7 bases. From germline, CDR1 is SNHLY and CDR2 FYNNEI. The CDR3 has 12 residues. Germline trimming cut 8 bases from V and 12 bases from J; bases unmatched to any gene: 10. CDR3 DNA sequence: TGTGCCAGCCTAGCGGTAGCTGTCGTGCAGTTCTTC. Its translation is CASLAVAVVQFF.

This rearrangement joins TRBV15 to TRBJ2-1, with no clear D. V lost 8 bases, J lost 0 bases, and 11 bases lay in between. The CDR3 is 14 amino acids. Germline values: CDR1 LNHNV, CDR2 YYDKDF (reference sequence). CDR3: CATDHGNSYNEQFF. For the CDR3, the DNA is TGTGCCACCGACCACGGTAACTCCTACAATGAGCAGTTCTTC.

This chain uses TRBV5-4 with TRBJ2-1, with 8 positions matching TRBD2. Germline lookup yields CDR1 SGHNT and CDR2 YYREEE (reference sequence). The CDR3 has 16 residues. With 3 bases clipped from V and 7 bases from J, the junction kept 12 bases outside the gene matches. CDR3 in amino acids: CASSSYGRGGPNEQFF. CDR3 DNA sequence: TGTGCCAGCAGCTCTTACGGACGGGGGGGGCCGAATGAGCAGTTCTTC.

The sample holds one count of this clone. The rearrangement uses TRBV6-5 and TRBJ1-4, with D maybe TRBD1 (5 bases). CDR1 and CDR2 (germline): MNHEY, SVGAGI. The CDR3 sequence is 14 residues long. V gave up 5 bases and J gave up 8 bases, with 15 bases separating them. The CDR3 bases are TGTGCCAGCAGTCCCCTGGGGGAACGGGAAAAACTGTTTTTT. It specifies CASSPLGEREKLFF.

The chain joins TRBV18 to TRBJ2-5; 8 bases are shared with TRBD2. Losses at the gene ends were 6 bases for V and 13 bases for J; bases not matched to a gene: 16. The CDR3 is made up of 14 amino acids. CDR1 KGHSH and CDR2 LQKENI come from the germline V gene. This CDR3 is CASSPAPSGSTRYF. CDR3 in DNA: TGTGCCAGCTCCCCAGCCCCTAGCGGGTCCACCAGGTACTTC.

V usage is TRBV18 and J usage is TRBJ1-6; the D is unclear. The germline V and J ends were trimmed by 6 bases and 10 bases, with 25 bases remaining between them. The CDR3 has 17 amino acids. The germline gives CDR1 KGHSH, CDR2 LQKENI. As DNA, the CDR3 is TGTGCCAGCTCCCCTGGCGGACGAGGGTCAGAGCGCTCACCCCTCCACTTT. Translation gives CASSPGGRGSERSPLHF. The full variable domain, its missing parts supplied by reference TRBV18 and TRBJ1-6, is NAGVMQNPRHLVRRRGQEARLRCSPMKGHSHVYWYRQLPEEGLKFMVYLQKENIIDESGMPKERFSAEFPKEGPSILRIQQVVRGDSAAYFCASSPGGRGSERSPLHFGNGTRLTVT.

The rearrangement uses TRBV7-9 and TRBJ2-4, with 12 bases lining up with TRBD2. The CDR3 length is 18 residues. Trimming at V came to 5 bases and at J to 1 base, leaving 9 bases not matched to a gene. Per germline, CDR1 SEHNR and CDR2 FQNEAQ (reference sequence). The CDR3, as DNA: TGTGCCAGCAGCCTGACTAGCGGGAGAGTTGCGGCCAAAAACATTCAGTACTTC. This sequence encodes CASSLTSGRVAAKNIQYF.

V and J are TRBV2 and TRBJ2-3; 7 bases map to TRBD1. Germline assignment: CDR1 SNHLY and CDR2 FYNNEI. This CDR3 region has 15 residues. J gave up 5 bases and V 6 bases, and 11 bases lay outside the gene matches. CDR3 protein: CASRTGPVLRDTQYF. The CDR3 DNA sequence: TGTGCCAGCAGGACAGGGCCTGTGCTTAGAGATACGCAGTATTTT.

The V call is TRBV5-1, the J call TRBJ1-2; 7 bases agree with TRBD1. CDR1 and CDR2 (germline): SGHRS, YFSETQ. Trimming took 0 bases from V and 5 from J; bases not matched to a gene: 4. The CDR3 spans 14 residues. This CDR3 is CASSLAGTEYGYTF. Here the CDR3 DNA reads TGCGCCAGCAGCTTGGCCGGGACAGAGTATGGCTACACCTTC. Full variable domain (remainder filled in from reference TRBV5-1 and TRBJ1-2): KAGVTQTPRYLIKTRGQQVTLSCSPISGHRSVSWYQQTPGQGLQFLFEYFSETQRNKGNFPGRFSGRQFSNSRSEMNVSTLELGDSALYLCASSLAGTEYGYTFGSGTRLTVV.

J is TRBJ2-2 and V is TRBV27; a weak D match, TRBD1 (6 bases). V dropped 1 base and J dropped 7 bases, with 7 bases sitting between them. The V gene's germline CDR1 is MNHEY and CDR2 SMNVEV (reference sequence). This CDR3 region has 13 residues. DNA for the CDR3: TGTGCCAGCAGTTTATACAGGGACGGGGAGCTGTTTTTT. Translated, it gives CASSLYRDGELFF.

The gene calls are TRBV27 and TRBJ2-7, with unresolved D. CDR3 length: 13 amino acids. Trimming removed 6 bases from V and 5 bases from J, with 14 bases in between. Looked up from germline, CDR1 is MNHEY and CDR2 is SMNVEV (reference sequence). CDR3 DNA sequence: TGTGCCAGCAGCCCCGGTTTTTACGACGAGCAGTACTTC. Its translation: CASSPGFYDEQYF.

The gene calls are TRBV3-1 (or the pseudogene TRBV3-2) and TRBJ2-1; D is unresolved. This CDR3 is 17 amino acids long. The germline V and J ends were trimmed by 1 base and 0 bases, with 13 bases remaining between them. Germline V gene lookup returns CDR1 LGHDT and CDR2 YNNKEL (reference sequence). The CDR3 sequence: CASSQGYYWSSYNEQFF. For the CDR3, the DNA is TGTGCCAGCAGCCAAGGGTACTATTGGTCCTCCTACAATGAGCAGTTCTTC.

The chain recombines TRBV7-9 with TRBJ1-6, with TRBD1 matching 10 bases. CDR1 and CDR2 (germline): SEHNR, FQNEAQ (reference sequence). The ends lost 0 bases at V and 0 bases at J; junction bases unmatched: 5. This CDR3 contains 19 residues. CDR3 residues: CASSLAEGQGSSYNSPLHF. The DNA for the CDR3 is TGTGCCAGCAGCTTAGCCGAGGGACAGGGGAGCTCCTATAATTCACCCCTCCACTTT.

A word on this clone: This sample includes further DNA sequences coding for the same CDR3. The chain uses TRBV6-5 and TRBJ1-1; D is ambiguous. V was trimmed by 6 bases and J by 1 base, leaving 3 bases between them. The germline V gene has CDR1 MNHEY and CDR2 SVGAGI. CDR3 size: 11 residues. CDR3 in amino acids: CASRENTEAFF. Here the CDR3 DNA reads TGTGCCAGCAGGGAGAACACTGAAGCTTTCTTT.

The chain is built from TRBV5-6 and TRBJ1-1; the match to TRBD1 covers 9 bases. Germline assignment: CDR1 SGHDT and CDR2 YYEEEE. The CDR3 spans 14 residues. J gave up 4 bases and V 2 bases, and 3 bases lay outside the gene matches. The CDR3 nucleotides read TGTGCCAGCAGCTTAGACAGGGGGGGCACTGAAGCTTTCTTT. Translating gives CASSLDRGGTEAFF.